This T cell receptor beta chain stems from a study of CD8+CD57+ T cells in acquired aplastic anemia (dated by TCRdb to 2017 to 2018). Notes on the research overall: DNA extracted from sorted CD4+ and CD8+ cells had a mean of roughly 3.3 ug, with a range of about 0.18 to 27.4 ug. CD8+CD57+ expansion was defined as a frequency above the mean frequency observed in healthy subjects.

The research as a whole found: No significant difference in CD8+ Simpson's diversity was found between patients and healthy controls (P=0.060). Although twenty-nine CD8+ CDR3 sequences were shared by patients and controls, these sequences appeared highly expressed in patients and within the immunodominant clones of patients.

Profiling of TCR beta VDJ combinations and CDR3 sequences used genomic DNA as the template. An Illumina HiSeq 2000 was used for TCR repertoire sequencing. For the original study's pipeline: Repertoire assessment relied on Simpson's diversity index, CDR3 size and DJ length profiles, and TRBV/TRBJ rearrangement plots. Whichever DNA sequence was most abundant in the deep sequencing data was defined as the immunodominant clone. CDR3 amino acid sequences were checked for sharing across subjects and were also compared against the VDJdb database and published repertoires. TCRdb applied fastp at Q25 and MiXCR to the public reads, then kept only in-frame beta chains. Under each unique CDR3 protein, matching rows form one entry showing the most common genes and DNA. The authors' filters were not applied to this entry. The sample includes about 95,000 distinct CDR3 sequences, with around 70% observed a single time. Of the sample, 55% to 65% falls within the top ten clones.

Expansion of CD8+CD57+ cells had been shown by flow cytometry in the patients chosen for sequencing. Every patient had severe acquired aplastic anemia, diagnosed using the International Study of Aplastic Anemia and Agranulocytosis and Camitta criteria. No therapy had been received by the patients at the time of blood sampling. In this study, sorted CD4+ and CD8+ T cells from the blood of healthy subjects and of severe aplastic anemia patients had their TCR repertoires deep-sequenced. In the USA, patient enrollment took place under clinicaltrials.gov protocols 00001620, 01623167, 00001397, 00071045, 00081523 and 00961064. Ficoll-Paque density gradient centrifugation was used to isolate peripheral blood mononuclear cells. Before DNA was extracted, CD4+ and CD8+ T cells were sorted using either FACS or magnetic beads. A note on this clonotype: Its antigen remains undetermined. One base away there is no much larger clone; base qualities are not given.

The CDR3 covers 13 residues, taking in both the cysteine and the phenylalanine. Left in the record is the CDR3 DNA by itself, 39 bases read in frame from the first base. Sequences DFQATT (CDR1) and SNEGSKA (CDR2) are obtained from the germline V gene (reference sequence). V loses 1 base of germline sequence and J loses 6 bases, and the interval between the two ends is 10 bases. The origin of this receptor is a human donor with aplastic anemia. The specimen was sorted CD4+, CD8+, or CD8+CD57+ T cells (not recorded which) from PBMCs. In this chain, TRBV20-1 is recombined with TRBJ2-1, with the D gene uncertain. The DNA is as follows: TGCAGTGCTAGAGTGTTAGATATCAATGAGCAGTTCTTC. It translates to CSARVLDINEQFF.